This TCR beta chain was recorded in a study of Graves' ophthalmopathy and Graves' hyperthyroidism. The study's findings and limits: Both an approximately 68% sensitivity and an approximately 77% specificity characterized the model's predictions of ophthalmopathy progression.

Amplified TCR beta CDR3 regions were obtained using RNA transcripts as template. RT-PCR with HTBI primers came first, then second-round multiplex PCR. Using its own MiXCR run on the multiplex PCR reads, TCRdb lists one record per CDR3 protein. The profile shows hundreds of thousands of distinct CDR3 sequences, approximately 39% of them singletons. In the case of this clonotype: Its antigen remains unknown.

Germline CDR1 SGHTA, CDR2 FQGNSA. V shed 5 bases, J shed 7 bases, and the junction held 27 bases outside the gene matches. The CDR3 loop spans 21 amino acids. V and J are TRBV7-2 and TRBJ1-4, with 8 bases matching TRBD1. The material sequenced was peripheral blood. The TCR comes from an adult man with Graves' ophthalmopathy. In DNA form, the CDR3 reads TGTGCCAGCAGCCTCCAGCAGGGGGCTCGGTACGACGGCAGACAAGTTGAAAAACTGTTTTTT. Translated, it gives CASSLQQGARYDGRQVEKLFF.